These T cell receptor beta chains were read from a single sample in a study of response to subunit inactivated influenza vaccine. TCRdb re-called the RT-PCR reads with MiXCR, one entry per CDR3 protein. This sample carries about 540,000 distinct CDR3 sequences, around a quarter of them seen once, and the ten largest clones take about 2.8%. Another study also made use of these data, one on T cells expressing NK-cell markers.

The sample here was CD4+ T cells sorted from PBMCs, taken roughly 12 days after vaccination. These receptors originate from a middle-aged man who received an inactivated influenza vaccine. Both conserved end residues are part of each CDR3. D genes are given only for firm matches. For some rows the clone size is stated as once, few or many, or as a class when expanded; others skip it.

CDR3aa | CDR3nt | j_gene | abundance | d_gene | v_gene
CASSGDRVSYEQYF | TGTGCCAGCAGCGGGGACAGGGTTTCCTACGAGCAGTACTTC | TRBJ2-7 | - | TRBD1 | TRBV7-9
CASSRTSGGEGLGLTQYF | TGCGCCAGCAGCCGCACTAGCGGGGGGGAGGGATTGGGTCTTACGCAGTATTTT | TRBJ2-3 | - | TRBD2 | TRBV4-1
CSAAIRGPYEQYF | TGCAGTGCTGCCATCAGAGGTCCTTACGAGCAGTACTTC | TRBJ2-7 | - | - | TRBV20-1
CASSVARLETPPETQYF | TGTGCCAGCAGCGTAGCTCGTCTGGAGACCCCTCCTGAGACCCAGTACTTC | TRBJ2-5 | - | - | TRBV9
CASSQDRGFYEQYF | TGTGCCAGCAGCCAAGATCGGGGCTTCTACGAGCAGTACTTC | TRBJ2-7 | few | - | TRBV3-1
CASSVGTSGGLVEQFF | TGTGCCAGCAGCGTAGGTACTAGCGGGGGGTTAGTTGAGCAGTTCTTC | TRBJ2-1 | - | TRBD2 | TRBV9
CASSLEGTLAEKLFF | TGTGCCAGCAGCTTAGAAGGGACACTAGCTGAAAAACTGTTTTTT | TRBJ1-4 | - | - | TRBV7-9
CATLVPGPSYGYTF | TGTGCCACCCTTGTCCCGGGACCGAGCTATGGCTACACCTTC | TRBJ1-2 | - | - | TRBV28
CATSNPTGAGYTF | TGTGCCACCAGCAACCCGACAGGGGCCGGCTACACCTTC | TRBJ1-2 | - | TRBD1 | TRBV15
CSASLGSGYGYTF | TGCAGTGCTAGTTTAGGGTCTGGCTATGGCTACACCTTC | TRBJ1-2 | many | - | TRBV20-1
CASSLGTIYEQYF | TGTGCCAGCAGCTTAGGGACTATCTACGAGCAGTACTTC | TRBJ2-7 | few | - | TRBV7-9
CASSLSGGGPVGEQFF | TGTGCCAGCAGTTTATCGGGGGGAGGGCCGGTGGGTGAGCAGTTCTTC | TRBJ2-1 | few | TRBD2 | TRBV28
CATSGQGGRGNQPQHF | TGTGCCACCTCGGGACAGGGCGGTAGGGGCAATCAGCCCCAGCATTTT | TRBJ1-5 | - | TRBD1 | TRBV15
CASSEGGNNEQFF | TGTGCCAGCAGTGAGGGGGGCAACAATGAGCAGTTCTTC | TRBJ2-1 | - | - | TRBV2
CASSRTTGSYNEQFF | TGTGCCAGCAGCCGGACCACAGGGAGCTACAATGAGCAGTTCTTC | TRBJ2-1 | - | - | TRBV11-2
CASSPNPQGNIQYF | TGTGCCAGCAGCCCGAACCCTCAGGGAAACATTCAGTACTTC | TRBJ2-4 | - | - | TRBV7-2
CASSQPGQGHPELFF | TGTGCCAGCAGTCAGCCGGGACAGGGCCACCCGGAGCTGTTTTTT | TRBJ2-2 | few | TRBD1 | TRBV12-3/TRBV12-4
CASSIRQGGRTEAFF | TGTGCCAGCAGCATAAGACAGGGAGGGAGGACTGAAGCTTTCTTT | TRBJ1-1 | - | TRBD1 | TRBV7-2
CASSLNSGANVLTF | TGTGCCAGCAGCCTCAACTCTGGGGCCAACGTCCTGACTTTC | TRBJ2-6 | many | - | TRBV7-2
CASSQGDLMGNEKLFF | TGTGCCAGCAGCCAAGGAGATTTAATGGGGAATGAAAAACTGTTTTTT | TRBJ1-4 | - | - | TRBV4-2
CASSRTGGPFYEQYF | TGTGCCAGCAGCCGCACCGGGGGGCCATTCTACGAGCAGTACTTC | TRBJ2-7 | - | - | TRBV4-2
CASSEGTGRTGELFF | TGTGCCAGCAGTGAAGGGACAGGGCGGACCGGGGAGCTGTTTTTT | TRBJ2-2 | - | TRBD1 | TRBV6-1
CSGFNPSGSSYNEQFF | TGCAGTGGGTTCAATCCCAGCGGGAGCTCCTACAATGAGCAGTTCTTC | TRBJ2-1 | - | TRBD2 | TRBV20-1
CASSPSGLGAYEQYF | TGTGCCAGCAGCCCCTCCGGACTGGGGGCCTACGAGCAGTACTTC | TRBJ2-7 | many | - | TRBV7-9
CSASLWGRAYNEQFF | TGCAGTGCTAGTTTATGGGGAAGGGCCTACAATGAGCAGTTCTTC | TRBJ2-1 | few | - | TRBV20-1